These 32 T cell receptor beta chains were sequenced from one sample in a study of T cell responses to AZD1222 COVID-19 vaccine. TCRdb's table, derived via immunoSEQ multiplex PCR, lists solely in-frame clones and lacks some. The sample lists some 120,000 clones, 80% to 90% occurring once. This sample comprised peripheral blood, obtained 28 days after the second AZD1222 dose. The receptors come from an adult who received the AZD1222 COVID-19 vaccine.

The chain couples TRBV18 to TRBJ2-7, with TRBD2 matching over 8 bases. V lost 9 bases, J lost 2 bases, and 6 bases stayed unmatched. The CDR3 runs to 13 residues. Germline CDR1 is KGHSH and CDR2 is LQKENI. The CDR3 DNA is TGTGCCAGTTCAGCCGGGGGGGCCTACGAGCAGTACTTC. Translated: CASSAGGAYEQYF.

CDR3 in DNA: TGTGCCAGCAGTTACCAGAGGGTCCGTAGCAATCAGCCCCAGCATTTT. It encodes CASSYQRVRSNQPQHF. The J gene is TRBJ1-5, the V gene TRBV6-2 or TRBV6-3; D ambiguous. Germline V gene sequence: CDR1 MNHEY, CDR2 SVGEGT. The CDR3 is 16 amino acids. V gave up 2 bases and J gave up 0 bases, with 11 bases separating them.

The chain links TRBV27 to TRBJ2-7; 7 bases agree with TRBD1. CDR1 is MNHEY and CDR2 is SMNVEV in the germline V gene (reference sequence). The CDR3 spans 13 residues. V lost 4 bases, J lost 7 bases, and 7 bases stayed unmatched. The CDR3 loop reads CASSSYRGGEQYF. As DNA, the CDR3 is TGTGCCAGCAGTTCCTACAGGGGTGGAGAGCAGTACTTC.

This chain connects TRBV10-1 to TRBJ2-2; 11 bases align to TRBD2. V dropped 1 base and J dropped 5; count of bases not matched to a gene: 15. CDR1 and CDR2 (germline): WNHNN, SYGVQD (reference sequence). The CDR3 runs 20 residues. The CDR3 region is CASSEYSGLAGGLRTGELFF. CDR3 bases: TGCGCCAGCAGTGAGTATTCAGGGCTAGCGGGGGGCCTTAGGACCGGGGAGCTGTTTTTT.

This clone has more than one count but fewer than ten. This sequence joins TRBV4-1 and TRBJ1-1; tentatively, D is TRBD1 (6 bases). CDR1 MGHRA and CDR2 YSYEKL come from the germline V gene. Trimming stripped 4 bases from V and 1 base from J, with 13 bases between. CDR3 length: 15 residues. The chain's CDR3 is CASSRDRTQNTEAFF. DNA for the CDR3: TGCGCCAGCAGCCGAGACAGGACGCAGAACACTGAAGCTTTCTTT.

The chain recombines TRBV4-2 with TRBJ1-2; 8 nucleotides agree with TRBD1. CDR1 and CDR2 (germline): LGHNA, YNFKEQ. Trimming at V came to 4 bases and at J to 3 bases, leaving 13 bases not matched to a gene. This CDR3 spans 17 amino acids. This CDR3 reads CASSPSPLAGGDYGYTF. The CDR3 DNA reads TGTGCCAGCAGCCCCTCCCCCCTCGCAGGGGGCGACTATGGCTACACCTTC.

The CDR3 DNA is TGTGCCAGCAGATATCGACGGGGAAGCGGCTACACCTTC. It is translated as CASRYRRGSGYTF. The chain links TRBV12-3 or TRBV12-4 to TRBJ1-2; D is unresolved. The CDR3 spans 13 residues. The V end lost 6 bases, the J end lost 8 bases, and 16 bases lay between the germline ends.

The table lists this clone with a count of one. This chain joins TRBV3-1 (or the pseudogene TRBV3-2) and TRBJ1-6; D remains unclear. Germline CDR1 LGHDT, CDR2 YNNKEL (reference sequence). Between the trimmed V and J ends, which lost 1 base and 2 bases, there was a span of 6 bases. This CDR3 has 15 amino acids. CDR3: CASSQVRAYNSPLHF. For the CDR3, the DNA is TGTGCCAGCAGCCAAGTACGAGCCTATAATTCACCCCTCCACTTT.

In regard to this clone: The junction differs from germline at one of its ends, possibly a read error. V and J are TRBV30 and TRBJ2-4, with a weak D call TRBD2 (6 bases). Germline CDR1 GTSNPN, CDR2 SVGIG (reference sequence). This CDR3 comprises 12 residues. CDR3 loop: CAWKGTSARENF. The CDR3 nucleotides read TGTGCCTGGAAGGGGACTTCAGCACGGGAGAACTTC.

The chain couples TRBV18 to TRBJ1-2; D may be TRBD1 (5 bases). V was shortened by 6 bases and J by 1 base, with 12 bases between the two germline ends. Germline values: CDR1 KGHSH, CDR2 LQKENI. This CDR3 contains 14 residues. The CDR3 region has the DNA TGTGCCAGCTCCCAGACAGAAAGTAACTATGGCTACACCTTC. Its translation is CASSQTESNYGYTF.

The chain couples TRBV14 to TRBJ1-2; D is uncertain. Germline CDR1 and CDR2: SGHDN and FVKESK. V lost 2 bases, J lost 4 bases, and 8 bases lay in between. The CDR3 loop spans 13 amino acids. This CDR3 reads CASSQTAAYGYTF. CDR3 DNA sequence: TGTGCCAGCAGCCAAACAGCCGCCTATGGCTACACCTTC.

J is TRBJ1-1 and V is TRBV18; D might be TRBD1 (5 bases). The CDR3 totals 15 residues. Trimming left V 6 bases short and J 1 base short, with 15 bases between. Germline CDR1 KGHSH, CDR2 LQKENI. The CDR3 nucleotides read TGTGCCAGCTCTCCCCTTGACGGGGGGAACACTGAAGCTTTCTTT. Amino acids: CASSPLDGGNTEAFF. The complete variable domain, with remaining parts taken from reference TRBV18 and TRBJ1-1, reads NAGVMQNPRHLVRRRGQEARLRCSPMKGHSHVYWYRQLPEEGLKFMVYLQKENIIDESGMPKERFSAEFPKEGPSILRIQQVVRGDSAAYFCASSPLDGGNTEAFFGQGTRLTVV.

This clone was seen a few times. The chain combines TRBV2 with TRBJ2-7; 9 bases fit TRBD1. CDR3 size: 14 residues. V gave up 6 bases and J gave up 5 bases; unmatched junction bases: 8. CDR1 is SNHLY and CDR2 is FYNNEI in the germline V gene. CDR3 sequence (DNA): TGTGCCAGCAGAGACCCGGGACAGGGAGACGAGCAGTACTTC. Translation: CASRDPGQGDEQYF.

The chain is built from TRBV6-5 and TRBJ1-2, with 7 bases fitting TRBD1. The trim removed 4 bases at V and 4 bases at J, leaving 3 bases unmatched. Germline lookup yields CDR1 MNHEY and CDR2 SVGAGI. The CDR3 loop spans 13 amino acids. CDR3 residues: CASSWDSSYGYTF. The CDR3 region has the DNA TGTGCCAGCAGTTGGGACAGTTCCTATGGCTACACCTTC.

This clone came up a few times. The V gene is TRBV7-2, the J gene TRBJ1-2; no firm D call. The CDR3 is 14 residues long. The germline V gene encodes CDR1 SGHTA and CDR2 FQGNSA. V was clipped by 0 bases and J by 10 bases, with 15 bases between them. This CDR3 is CASSLALGGPHYTF. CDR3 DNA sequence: TGTGCCAGCAGCTTAGCCCTTGGAGGGCCTCACTACACCTTC.

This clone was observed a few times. The CDR3 DNA reads TGCGCCAGCAGCCCATCGGGAATGGGGACTGAAGCTTTCTTT. Translation gives CASSPSGMGTEAFF. The chain uses TRBV5-1 and TRBJ1-1; D is ambiguous. The germline V and J ends were trimmed by 4 bases and 5 bases, with 15 bases remaining between them. The germline V gene has CDR1 SGHRS and CDR2 YFSETQ. This CDR3 is built from 14 residues.

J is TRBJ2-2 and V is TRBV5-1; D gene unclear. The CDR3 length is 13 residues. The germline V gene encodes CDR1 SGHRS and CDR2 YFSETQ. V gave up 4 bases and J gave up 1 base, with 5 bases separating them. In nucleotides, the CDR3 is TGCGCCAGCAGCCACGGGAACACCGGGGAGCTGTTTTTT. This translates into CASSHGNTGELFF.

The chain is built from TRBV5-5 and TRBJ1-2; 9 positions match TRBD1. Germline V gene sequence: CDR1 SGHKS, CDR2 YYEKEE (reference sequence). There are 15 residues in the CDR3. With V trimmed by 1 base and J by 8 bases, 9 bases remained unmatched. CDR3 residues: CASSLTYPGQGGYTF. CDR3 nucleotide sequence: TGTGCCAGCAGCTTGACATACCCGGGACAGGGAGGCTACACCTTC.

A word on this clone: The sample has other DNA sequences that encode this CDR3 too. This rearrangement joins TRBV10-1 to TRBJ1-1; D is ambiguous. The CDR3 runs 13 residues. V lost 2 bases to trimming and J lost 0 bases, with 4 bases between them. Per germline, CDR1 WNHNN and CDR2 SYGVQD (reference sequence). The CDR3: CASSENLNTEAFF. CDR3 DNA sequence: TGCGCCAGCAGTGAGAATTTGAACACTGAAGCTTTCTTT.

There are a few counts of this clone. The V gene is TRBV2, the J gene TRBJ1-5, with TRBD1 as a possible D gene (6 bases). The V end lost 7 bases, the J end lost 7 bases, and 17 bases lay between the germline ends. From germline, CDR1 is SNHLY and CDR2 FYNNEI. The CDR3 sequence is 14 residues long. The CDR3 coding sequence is TGTGCCAGCAATCCACAGGGTGGGAAACAGCCCCAGCATTTT. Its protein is CASNPQGGKQPQHF.

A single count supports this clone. The CDR3 here is CASSPSGPGAADTQYF. The CDR3 DNA sequence: TGCGCCAGCAGCCCTAGTGGGCCGGGGGCGGCAGATACGCAGTATTTT. This chain connects TRBV4-3 to TRBJ2-3; D may be TRBD1 or TRBD2 (6 bases each). This CDR3 is built from 16 residues. With 4 bases removed from V and 4 bases from J, the gap between germline ends came to 18 bases. Per germline, CDR1 LGHNA and CDR2 YSLEER.

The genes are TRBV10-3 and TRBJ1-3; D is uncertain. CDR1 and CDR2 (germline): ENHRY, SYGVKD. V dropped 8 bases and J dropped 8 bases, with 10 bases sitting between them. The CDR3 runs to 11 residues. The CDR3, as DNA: TGTGCCATCGGTTCCTCTCACACCATATATTTT. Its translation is CAIGSSHTIYF.

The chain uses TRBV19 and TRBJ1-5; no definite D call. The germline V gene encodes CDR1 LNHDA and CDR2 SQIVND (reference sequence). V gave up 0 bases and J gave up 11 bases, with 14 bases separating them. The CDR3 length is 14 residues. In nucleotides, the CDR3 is TGTGCCAGTAGTATAGATGGTAGGAAAGTGTCCCAGCATTTT. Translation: CASSIDGRKVSQHF.

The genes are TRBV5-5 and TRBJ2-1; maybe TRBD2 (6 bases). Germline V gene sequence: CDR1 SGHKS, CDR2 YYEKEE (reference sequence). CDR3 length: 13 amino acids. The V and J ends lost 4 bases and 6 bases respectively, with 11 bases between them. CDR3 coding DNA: TGTGCCAGCAGCAGTCTAGCGAGCAATGAGCAGTTCTTC. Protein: CASSSLASNEQFF.

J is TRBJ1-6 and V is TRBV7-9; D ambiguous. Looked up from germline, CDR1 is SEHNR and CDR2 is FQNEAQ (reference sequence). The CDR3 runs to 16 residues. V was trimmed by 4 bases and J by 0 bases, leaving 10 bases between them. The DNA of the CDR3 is TGTGCCAGCAGCTCCCCTACGAGCTCCTATAATTCACCCCTCCACTTT. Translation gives CASSSPTSSYNSPLHF.

The CDR3 nucleotides read TGTGCCAGCAGCCAAGTAAAGATAGGGGGTCACCACTATGGCTACACCTTC. Its translation is CASSQVKIGGHHYGYTF. The V call is TRBV4-2, the J call TRBJ1-2; maybe TRBD1 (6 bases). Trimming left V 1 base short and J 3 bases short, with 18 bases between. Germline loops: CDR1 LGHNA, CDR2 YNFKEQ. This CDR3 comprises 17 residues.

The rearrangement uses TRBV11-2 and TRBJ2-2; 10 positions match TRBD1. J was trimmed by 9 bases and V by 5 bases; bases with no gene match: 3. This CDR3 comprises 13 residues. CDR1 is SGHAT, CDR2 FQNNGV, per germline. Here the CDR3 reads CASSPGQGRELFF. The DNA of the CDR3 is TGTGCCAGCAGCCCGGGACAGGGGAGGGAGCTGTTTTTT.

The CDR3 here is CASSVAGTGRSEQYF. The CDR3 coding sequence is TGTGCCAGCAGCGTTGCCGGGACAGGGAGATCCGAGCAGTACTTC. The chain couples TRBV9 to TRBJ2-7, with TRBD1 matching over 9 bases. The CDR3 sequence is 15 residues long. Trimming at V came to 2 bases and at J to 6 bases, leaving 9 bases not matched to a gene. Germline V CDR1 and CDR2: SGDLS, YYNGEE. The entire variable domain, with the rest obtained from reference TRBV9 and TRBJ2-7, is as follows: DSGVTQTPKHLITATGQRVTLRCSPRSGDLSVYWYQQSLDQGLQFLIQYYNGEERAKGNILERFSAQQFPDLHSELNLSSLELGDSALYFCASSVAGTGRSEQYFGPGTRLTVT.

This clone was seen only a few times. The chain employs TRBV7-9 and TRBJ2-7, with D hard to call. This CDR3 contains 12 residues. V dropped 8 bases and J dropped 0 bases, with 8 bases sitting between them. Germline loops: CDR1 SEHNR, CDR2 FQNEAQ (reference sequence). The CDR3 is CASAAYSYEQYF. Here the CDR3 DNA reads TGTGCCAGCGCGGCTTACTCCTACGAGCAGTACTTC.

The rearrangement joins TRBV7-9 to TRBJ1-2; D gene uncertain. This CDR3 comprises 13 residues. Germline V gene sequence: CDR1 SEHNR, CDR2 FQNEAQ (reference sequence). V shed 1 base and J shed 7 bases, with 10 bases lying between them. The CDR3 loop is CASSLEILTGYTF. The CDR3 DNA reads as TGTGCCAGCAGCTTAGAAATACTTACTGGCTACACCTTC.

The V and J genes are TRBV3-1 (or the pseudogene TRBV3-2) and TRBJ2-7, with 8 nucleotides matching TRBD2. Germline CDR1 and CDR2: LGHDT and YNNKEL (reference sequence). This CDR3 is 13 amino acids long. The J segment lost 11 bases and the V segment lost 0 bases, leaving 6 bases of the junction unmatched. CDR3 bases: TGTGCCAGCAGCCAAGATCTTATCGGGGGGGAGTACTTC. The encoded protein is CASSQDLIGGEYF.

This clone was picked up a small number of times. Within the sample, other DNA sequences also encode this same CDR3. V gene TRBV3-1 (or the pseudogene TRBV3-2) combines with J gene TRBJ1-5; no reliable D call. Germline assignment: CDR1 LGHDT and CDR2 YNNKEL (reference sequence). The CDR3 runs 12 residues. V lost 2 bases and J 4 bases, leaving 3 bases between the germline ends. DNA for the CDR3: TGTGCCAGCAGCCAATTAAATCAGCCCCAGCATTTT. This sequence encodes CASSQLNQPQHF.